A selection of T cell receptor beta chains follows, all from one sample in a study of T cell changes during pregnancy in multiple sclerosis. Profiling relied on immunoSEQ multiplex PCR, and the TCRdb table lists in-frame clones only, not all of them. Here the sample spans 75,000 to 95,000 clones, approximately 95% being singletons. Material: CD4+ T cells from peripheral blood mononuclear cells, obtained after pregnancy. The receptors stem from a female donor with multiple sclerosis, enrolled in a pregnancy study. CDR3s include the opening cysteine and the closing phenylalanine or tryptophan. Fields, in order: V gene, J gene, clone size, D gene, CDR3 protein, CDR3 DNA. A D gene is named only where the DNA matches it firmly. The size of a clone is reported for some rows only, either as once, few or many, or as a class for expanded clones.

TRBV5-1	TRBJ2-4	once	TRBD1	CASSPTRGPQGAKNIQYF	TGCGCCAGCAGCCCCACTAGGGGCCCACAGGGGGCCAAAAACATTCAGTACTTC
TRBV27	TRBJ1-5	-	TRBD1	CASSPLTGTGNRNQPQHF	TGTGCCAGCAGCCCGCTAACCGGGACAGGGAACCGCAATCAGCCCCAGCATTTT
TRBV28	TRBJ2-3	-	TRBD2	CASSPRGVAGVRNTQYF	TGTGCCAGCAGTCCCCGGGGGGTAGCGGGAGTACGTAATACGCAGTATTTT
TRBV28	TRBJ1-5	-	TRBD1	CASSIPRTGRNQPQHF	TGTGCCAGCAGTATTCCCCGGACAGGGAGGAATCAGCCCCAGCATTTT
TRBV2	TRBJ2-3	-	-	CASRRDSTDTQYF	TGTGCCAGCCGGCGGGATAGCACAGATACGCAGTATTTT
TRBV2	TRBJ1-2	-	-	CASSVSRGYTF	TGTGCCAGCAGCGTCTCCCGGGGCTACACCTTC
TRBV7-2	TRBJ2-7	-	-	CASSQGAEQYF	TGTGCCAGCAGTCAAGGAGCTGAGCAGTACTTC
TRBV5-6	TRBJ2-3	-	-	CASSLESGLRTDTQYF	TGTGCCAGCAGCTTAGAGTCGGGACTCCGCACAGATACGCAGTATTTT
TRBV19	TRBJ1-2	-	-	CASSDRQAYGYTF	TGTGCCAGTAGTGATAGACAGGCCTATGGCTACACCTTC
TRBV30	TRBJ1-1	-	-	CAWSGNSEAFF	TGTGCCTGGAGTGGGAACAGTGAAGCTTTCTTT
TRBV27	TRBJ2-1	-	TRBD2	CASSLWVAGGPTNEQFF	TGTGCCAGCAGTTTATGGGTAGCGGGAGGGCCCACAAATGAGCAGTTCTTC
TRBV15	TRBJ1-2	-	TRBD1	CATSYTQGVYGYTF	TGTGCCACCAGCTATACACAGGGGGTATACGGCTACACCTTC
TRBV6-6	TRBJ2-7	-	TRBD2	CASSLGLAASSYF	TGTGCCAGCAGCCTGGGACTAGCGGCCTCCTCGTACTTC
TRBV2	TRBJ1-4	once	TRBD1	CASSPTGGTNEKLFF	TGTGCCAGCAGTCCTACAGGGGGCACTAATGAAAAACTGTTTTTT
TRBV6-1	TRBJ2-7	-	-	CASRTPILYEQYF	TGTGCCAGCAGAACACCAATTCTCTACGAGCAGTACTTC
TRBV11-3	TRBJ2-1	-	-	CASSETSINEQFF	TGTGCCAGCAGCGAGACTAGTATCAATGAGCAGTTCTTC
TRBV7-9	TRBJ2-3	-	TRBD2	CASSPTSGRSDTQYF	TGTGCCAGCAGCCCAACCAGCGGGAGATCAGATACGCAGTATTTT
TRBV7-6	TRBJ1-4	few	TRBD1	CASSFQSGQGEKLFF	TGTGCCAGCAGCTTTCAGTCAGGACAGGGAGAAAAACTGTTTTTT